The entry that follows covers one T cell receptor beta chain sequence. PCR amplification relied on 60 Vbeta primers (plus 13 Jbeta primers). TCRdb's table, derived via immunoSEQ multiplex PCR, lists solely in-frame clones and lacks some. The data show approximately 150,000 clones, about two thirds seen once. V dropped 5 bases and J dropped 10; count of bases not matched to a gene: 5. Germline assignment: CDR1 SGHTA and CDR2 FQGTGA. The CDR3 sequence is 12 residues long. When sampled, the donors appeared nominally healthy, though they likely had unrecorded immune exposures. This record belongs to a study of cytomegalovirus exposure and HLA in healthy donors.

The receptor comes from a man in his sixties in good health and CMV-seronegative. The chain links TRBV7-3 to TRBJ1-1, with 9 bases matching TRBD1. Sequencing input: PBMCs. Here the CDR3 reads CASSTGQGAAFF. The CDR3 DNA is TGTGCCAGCAGCACGGGACAGGGTGCAGCTTTCTTT.